The following is a T cell receptor beta chain sequence with its context. Its antigen remains unknown. These data belong to a study of cytomegalovirus exposure and HLA in healthy donors. Primers included in the PCR were 60 Vbeta and 13 Jbeta primers. Authors' analysis steps: There were around 78 million unique TCR beta chains by a later count, and 8.5 million to 14 million of them were shared. Data came from immunoSEQ multiplex PCR; TCRdb stores just in-frame clones and leaves some out. The V and J calls and clone size were taken over from that table, and D and trimming were inferred from the DNA. The repertoire includes about 150,000 clones, under 85% of them detected once, and 4.8% sits in the top ten. Overall study findings and caveats: There were reportedly fewer N-insertions in an Asian-associated ancestry cluster than the roughly 670-donor mean, in a later analysis. A later analysis associated 15,000 or so TCR beta sequences with HLA alleles at a 0.05 false discovery rate. A later analysis found that most CMV-associated TCR beta chains appeared HLA-restricted.

The origin of this receptor is a man between 18 and 35 years old in good health and CMV-seronegative. Sequencing was carried out using PBMCs.

CDR3 amino acids: CASSVGLAGPGELFF. CDR3 nucleotide sequence: TGTGCCAGCAGCGTAGGATTAGCGGGACCCGGGGAGCTGTTTTTT. V and J are TRBV9 and TRBJ2-2; 8 bases map to TRBD2. The CDR3 is 15 residues long. Germline CDR1 and CDR2: SGDLS and YYNGEE. V shed 0 bases, J shed 6 bases, and the junction held 4 bases outside the gene matches.